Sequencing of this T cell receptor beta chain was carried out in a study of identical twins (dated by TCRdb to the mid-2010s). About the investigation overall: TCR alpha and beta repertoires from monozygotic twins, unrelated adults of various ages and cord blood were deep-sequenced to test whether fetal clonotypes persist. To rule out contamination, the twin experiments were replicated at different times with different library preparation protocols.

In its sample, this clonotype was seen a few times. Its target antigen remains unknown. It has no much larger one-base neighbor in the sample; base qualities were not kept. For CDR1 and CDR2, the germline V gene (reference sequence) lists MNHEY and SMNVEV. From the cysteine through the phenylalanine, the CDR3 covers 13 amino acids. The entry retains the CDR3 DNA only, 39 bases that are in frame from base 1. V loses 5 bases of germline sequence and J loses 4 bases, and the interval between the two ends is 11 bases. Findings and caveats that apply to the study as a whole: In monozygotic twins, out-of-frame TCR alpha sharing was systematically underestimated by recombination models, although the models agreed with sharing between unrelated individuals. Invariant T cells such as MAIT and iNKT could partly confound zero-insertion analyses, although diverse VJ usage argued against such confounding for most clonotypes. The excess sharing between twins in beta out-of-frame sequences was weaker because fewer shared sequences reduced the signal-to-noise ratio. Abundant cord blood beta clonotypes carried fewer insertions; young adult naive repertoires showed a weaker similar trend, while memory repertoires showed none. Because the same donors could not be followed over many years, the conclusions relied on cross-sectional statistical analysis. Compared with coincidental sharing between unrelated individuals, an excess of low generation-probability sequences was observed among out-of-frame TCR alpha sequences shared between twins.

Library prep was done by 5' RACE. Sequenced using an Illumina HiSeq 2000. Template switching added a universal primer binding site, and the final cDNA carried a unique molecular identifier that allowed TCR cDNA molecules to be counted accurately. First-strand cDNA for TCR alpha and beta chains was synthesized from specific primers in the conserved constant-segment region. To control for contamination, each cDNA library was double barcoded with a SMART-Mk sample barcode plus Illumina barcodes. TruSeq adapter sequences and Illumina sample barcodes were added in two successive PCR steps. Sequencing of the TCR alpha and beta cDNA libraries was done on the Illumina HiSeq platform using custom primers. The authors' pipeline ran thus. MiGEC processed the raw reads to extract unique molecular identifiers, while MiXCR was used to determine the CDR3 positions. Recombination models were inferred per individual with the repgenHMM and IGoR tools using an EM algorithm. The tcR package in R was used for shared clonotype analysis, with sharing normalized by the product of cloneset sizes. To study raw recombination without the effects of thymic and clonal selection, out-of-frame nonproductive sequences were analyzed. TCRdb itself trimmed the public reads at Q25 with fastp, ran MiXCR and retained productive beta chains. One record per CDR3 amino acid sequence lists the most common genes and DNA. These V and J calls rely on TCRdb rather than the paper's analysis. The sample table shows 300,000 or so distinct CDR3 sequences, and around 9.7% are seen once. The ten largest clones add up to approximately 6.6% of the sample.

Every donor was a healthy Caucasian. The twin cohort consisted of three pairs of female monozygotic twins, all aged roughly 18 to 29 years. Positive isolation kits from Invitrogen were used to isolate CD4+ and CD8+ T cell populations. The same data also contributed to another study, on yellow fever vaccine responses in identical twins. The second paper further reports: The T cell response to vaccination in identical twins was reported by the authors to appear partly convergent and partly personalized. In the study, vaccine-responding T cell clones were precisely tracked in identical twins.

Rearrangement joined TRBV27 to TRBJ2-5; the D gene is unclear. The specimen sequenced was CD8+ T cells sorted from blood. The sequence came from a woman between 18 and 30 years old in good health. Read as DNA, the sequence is TGTGCCAGCAGTCCAAAAATTAGAGAGACCCAGTACTTC. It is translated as CASSPKIRETQYF.